Below, 29 T cell receptor beta chains from the same sample are listed, as sequenced in a study of EBV T-cell therapy then PD-1 blockade in nasopharyngeal carcinoma. These receptors are not linked to any known antigen. Sample treatment: AdE1-LMPpoly-expanded autologous EBV-specific T-cell therapy followed by anti-PD-1 nivolumab. The table came from immunoSEQ multiplex PCR; TCRdb's copy has only in-frame clones and leaves some out. The data contain approximately 25,000 clones, around 82% of them singletons. The sequencing used CD8+ T cells from blood, collected at day 61 from a patient whose treatment included autologous EBV-specific T cells and nivolumab. All receptors derive from a man in his forties or fifties with nasopharyngeal carcinoma.

The V gene is TRBV7-9, the J gene TRBJ2-7; 7 positions match TRBD1. The length of the CDR3 is 17 residues. Losses at the gene ends were 2 bases for V and 4 bases for J; bases not matched to a gene: 14. Germline values: CDR1 SEHNR, CDR2 FQNEAQ (reference sequence). The CDR3 reads CASSLTREGGLLYEQYF. The CDR3 DNA follows: TGTGCCAGCAGCTTAACTCGGGAAGGGGGCCTCTTGTACGAGCAGTACTTC.

The gene calls are TRBV29-1 and TRBJ2-7, with 7 positions matching TRBD1. The CDR3 has 15 amino acids. In germline, CDR1 is SQVTM, CDR2 ANQGSEA. With 6 bases clipped from V and 0 bases from J, the junction kept 11 bases outside the gene matches. The CDR3 DNA reads TGCAGCGTCTATTTATACCGGGACAGCTCCTACGAGCAGTACTTC. Its translation is CSVYLYRDSSYEQYF.

The V gene is TRBV9, the J gene TRBJ1-5; D perhaps matches TRBD1 (5 bases). V lost 2 bases and J lost 7, with 10 bases in between. CDR3 length: 13 residues. Germline V gene data show CDR1 as SGDLS and CDR2 as YYNGEE. The CDR3 DNA reads TGTGCCAGCAGCGTTACAGGAGAGCAGCCCCAGCATTTT. It translates to CASSVTGEQPQHF.

This chain joins TRBV6-4 and TRBJ2-2; D gene unclear. The germline gives CDR1 MRHNA, CDR2 SNTAGT. This CDR3 has 14 amino acids. Trimming stripped 3 bases from V and 3 bases from J, with 8 bases between. The CDR3 spells CASSENTDTGELFF. The DNA of the CDR3 is TGTGCCAGCAGTGAAAACACGGACACCGGGGAGCTGTTTTTT.

The V gene is TRBV15, the J gene TRBJ1-1; D is unresolved. CDR1 and CDR2 from the germline V gene are LNHNV and YYDKDF (reference sequence). CDR3 size: 13 residues. V was cut by 0 bases and J by 6 bases, with 8 bases left in between. The CDR3 sequence is CATSREARSEAFF. The CDR3 bases are TGTGCCACCAGCAGAGAGGCGCGCTCTGAAGCTTTCTTT.

The chain uses TRBV9 and TRBJ2-7; a weak D match, TRBD2 (7 bases). V was shortened by 4 bases and J by 6 bases, with 14 bases between the two germline ends. The CDR3 runs to 13 residues. Looked up from germline, CDR1 is SGDLS and CDR2 is YYNGEE. The CDR3 region is CASSPGGQGEQYF. CDR3 nucleotides: TGTGCCAGCAGCCCCGGGGGGCAAGGCGAGCAGTACTTC.

The chain has TRBV5-6 and TRBJ1-6, with D tentatively TRBD1 (6 bases). Germline V CDR1 and CDR2: SGHDT, YYEEEE. The V and J ends lost 0 bases and 0 bases respectively, with 10 bases between them. The CDR3 loop spans 17 amino acids. The CDR3 loop reads CASSLGQASSYNSPLHF. In DNA, the CDR3 is TGTGCCAGCAGCTTGGGACAGGCTAGCTCCTATAATTCACCCCTCCACTTT.

The sample holds one count of this clone. This chain links TRBV28 with TRBJ1-3, with D tentatively TRBD1 (6 bases). The CDR3 has 17 residues. Germline V lookup: CDR1 MDHEN, CDR2 SYDVKM. Trimming removed 3 bases at V and 0 bases at J, with 15 bases between. The CDR3 region has the DNA TGTGCCAGCAGTTTTAGGACCGGGGGCCTCTCTGGAAACACCATATATTTT. It specifies CASSFRTGGLSGNTIYF.

V is TRBV4-3 and J is TRBJ2-3, with D hard to call. This CDR3 is 14 amino acids long. Germline V gene data show CDR1 as LGHNA and CDR2 as YSLEER. Trimming stripped 0 bases from V and 0 bases from J, with 4 bases between. In DNA, the CDR3 is TGCGCCAGCAGCCAAGATAGGAGCACAGATACGCAGTATTTT. This encodes CASSQDRSTDTQYF.

V and J are TRBV4-3 and TRBJ1-1; D not resolved. The CDR3 is 17 amino acids. Trimming left V 3 bases short and J 0 bases short, with 17 bases between. CDR1 is LGHNA, CDR2 YSLEER, per germline. CDR3 in DNA: TGCGCCAGCAGCCACCGGTGGGGAGGAGACATGAACACTGAAGCTTTCTTT. Its protein product is CASSHRWGGDMNTEAFF.

J is TRBJ1-5 and V is TRBV4-3, with a tentative D call TRBD1 (6 bases). V lost 1 base and J lost 9, with 16 bases in between. The V gene's germline CDR1 is LGHNA and CDR2 YSLEER. CDR3 length: 15 residues. The CDR3 loop reads CASSQGWFSGAPQHF. CDR3 bases: TGCGCCAGCAGCCAAGGTTGGTTCTCGGGGGCGCCCCAGCATTTT.

This clone has a handful of counts. The J gene is TRBJ2-2, the V gene TRBV6-5; 13 nucleotides match TRBD2. Trimming cost V 6 bases and J 7 bases; bases outside gene matches: 5. The CDR3 totals 15 residues. CDR1 MNHEY and CDR2 SVGAGI come from the germline V gene. The CDR3 DNA reads as TGTGCCAGCAGCGAGACTAGCGGGGGGAGCGGGGAGCTGTTTTTT. Translated, it gives CASSETSGGSGELFF.

The rearrangement links TRBV5-6 to TRBJ2-7; D gene ambiguous. The ends were cut back, 4 bases at V and 5 bases at J, with 7 bases in the middle. CDR3 length equals 11 residues. Germline CDR1 reads SGHDT; CDR2 reads YYEEEE. The CDR3 loop reads CASSAYHEQYF. In nucleotides, the CDR3 is TGTGCCAGCAGCGCTTACCACGAGCAGTACTTC.

The V and J genes are TRBV29-1 and TRBJ1-5; a weak D match, TRBD1 (5 bases). The CDR3 length is 13 residues. Trimming took off 2 bases at V and 7 bases at J, with 12 bases between the two ends. CDR1 and CDR2 (germline): SQVTM, ANQGSEA. The CDR3 loop is CSVEQGVGQPQHF. CDR3 bases: TGCAGCGTTGAACAAGGGGTAGGGCAGCCCCAGCATTTT.

CDR3 in amino acids: CASSVSGASSGNTIYF. Written as DNA, the CDR3 is TGTGCCAGCAGCGTCTCCGGGGCCTCATCTGGAAACACCATATATTTT. The chain carries TRBV9 and TRBJ1-3; a weak D match, TRBD1 (5 bases). Germline loops: CDR1 SGDLS, CDR2 YYNGEE. This CDR3 spans 16 amino acids. Trimming took off 2 bases at V and 1 base at J, with 13 bases between the two ends.

This chain links TRBV7-9 with TRBJ2-2; TRBD1 matches 9 bases. V lost 5 bases, J lost 4 bases, and 8 bases stayed unmatched. The CDR3 is made up of 16 amino acids. Looked up from germline, CDR1 is SEHNR and CDR2 is FQNEAQ (reference sequence). The CDR3 region has the DNA TGTGCCAGCAGCCGATCCGGGACAGGGAGCACCGGGGAGCTGTTTTTT. Translation: CASSRSGTGSTGELFF.

In DNA form, the CDR3 reads TGCGCCAGCAGCCAAGACCGGGACGGTGCCTACGAGCAGTACTTC. Translated, it gives CASSQDRDGAYEQYF. The J gene is TRBJ2-7, the V gene TRBV4-3, with D possibly being TRBD1 or TRBD2 (5 bases each). The CDR3 is 15 amino acids. V was pared by 0 bases and J by 2 bases, with 11 bases between. Germline V gene sequence: CDR1 LGHNA, CDR2 YSLEER.

The chain employs TRBV10-2 and TRBJ1-4; possible D gene TRBD1, 5 bases. The length of the CDR3 is 14 residues. The V end lost 8 bases, the J end lost 0 bases, and 10 bases lay between the germline ends. Looked up from germline, CDR1 is WSHSY and CDR2 is SAAADI. CDR3 in DNA: TGCGCCAGCTCGGGGGTAACAACTAATGAAAAACTGTTTTTT. Translating gives CASSGVTTNEKLFF.

The chain joins TRBV6-5 to TRBJ1-1; D is unclear. CDR1 and CDR2 (germline): MNHEY, SVGAGI. This CDR3 region has 15 residues. V was clipped by 0 bases and J by 3 bases, with 11 bases between them. CDR3 bases: TGTGCCAGCAGTTACTCGGGGAGGGTTTACACTGAAGCTTTCTTT. This translates into CASSYSGRVYTEAFF.

The chain uses TRBV6-5 and TRBJ1-2, with TRBD1 identical over 7 bases. Germline trimming cut 5 bases from V and 0 bases from J; bases unmatched to any gene: 6. CDR3 size: 15 residues. Germline V gives CDR1 MNHEY, CDR2 SVGAGI. The CDR3 DNA sequence: TGTGCCAGCAGTCGCGGGACAGTCCCTAACTATGGCTACACCTTC. Translating gives CASSRGTVPNYGYTF.

The chain joins TRBV14 to TRBJ2-7; TRBD2 matches 8 bases. This CDR3 contains 14 residues. Germline V CDR1 and CDR2: SGHDN, FVKESK. V dropped 3 bases and J dropped 2; count of bases not matched to a gene: 3. The CDR3 coding sequence is TGTGCCAGCAGCCAGTTGGGACTAGCCTACGAGCAGTACTTC. Translated: CASSQLGLAYEQYF.

The rearrangement uses TRBV7-3 and TRBJ2-2, with a weak D call TRBD2 (6 bases). V lost 4 bases and J lost 0, with 12 bases in between. Germline V CDR1 and CDR2: SGHTA, FQGTGA. This CDR3 has 16 amino acids. The CDR3 is CASSWVAETNTGELFF. As DNA, the CDR3 is TGTGCCAGCAGCTGGGTAGCGGAGACGAACACCGGGGAGCTGTTTTTT.

The chain joins TRBV9 to TRBJ1-4; D gene uncertain. Trimming shortened V by 4 bases and J by 5 bases, and 18 bases separated the two germline ends. The CDR3 totals 16 residues. In germline, CDR1 is SGDLS, CDR2 YYNGEE. The CDR3 DNA reads as TGTGCCAGCAGCCAACGCGGGAGTAGGGCGAATGAAAAACTGTTTTTT. Residues: CASSQRGSRANEKLFF.

This clone was recorded a few times. The chain joins TRBV5-5 to TRBJ2-7, with 8 bases that match TRBD2. The CDR3 loop spans 14 amino acids. Germline V gives CDR1 SGHKS, CDR2 YYEKEE (reference sequence). V lost 1 base, J lost 6 bases, and 6 bases stayed unmatched. Written as DNA, the CDR3 is TGTGCCAGCAGCTTGATCGTAGCGGGGCTCGAGCAGTACTTC. Translated, it gives CASSLIVAGLEQYF.

This clone was counted many times. The chain couples TRBV2 to TRBJ2-7; 7 positions match TRBD2. After removal of 4 bases from V and 5 bases from J, the junction contained 2 bases not matched to a gene. Germline CDR1 is SNHLY and CDR2 is FYNNEI. The CDR3 is 12 residues long. The CDR3 loop is CASSVGGDEQYF. CDR3 in DNA: TGTGCCAGCAGTGTGGGAGGGGACGAGCAGTACTTC.

The chain recombines TRBV5-5 with TRBJ2-7; the match to TRBD2 covers 7 bases. Trimming at V came to 0 bases and at J to 3 bases, leaving 3 bases not matched to a gene. The CDR3 loop spans 14 amino acids. Germline CDR1 and CDR2: SGHKS and YYEKEE (reference sequence). The CDR3 region has the DNA TGTGCCAGCAGCTTGGTCCTAGCGGTCTACGAGCAGTACTTC. Translating it yields CASSLVLAVYEQYF.

This chain links TRBV6-4 with TRBJ2-2; unclear D gene. V was pared by 0 bases and J by 5 bases, with 4 bases between. The germline gives CDR1 MRHNA, CDR2 SNTAGT. The CDR3 has 13 residues. The CDR3 DNA is TGTGCCAGCAGTGACTCGGAGACCGGGGAGCTGTTTTTT. This translates into CASSDSETGELFF.

The chain has TRBV30 and TRBJ1-6; D gene unclear. Germline-derived CDR1 and CDR2 are GTSNPN and SVGIG (reference sequence). V lost 4 bases, J lost 4 bases, and 17 bases lay in between. The CDR3 runs 16 residues. The CDR3 protein is CAWKTLDREYNSPLHF. The CDR3 DNA is TGTGCCTGGAAAACTTTGGACCGCGAATATAATTCACCCCTCCACTTT.

The chain uses TRBV9 and TRBJ1-6, with 8 bases matching TRBD1. Germline assignment: CDR1 SGDLS and CDR2 YYNGEE. Trimming removed 4 bases from V and 8 bases from J; junction bases left unmatched: 5. The CDR3 loop spans 14 amino acids. The CDR3 coding sequence is TGTGCCAGCAGCACAGGGGGGTCCCATTCACCCCTCCACTTT. It is translated as CASSTGGSHSPLHF.